The T cell receptor beta chain described here comes from a study of OX40 agonist ivuxolimab in advanced cancers. As for the study more broadly: Ivuxolimab, which targeted the costimulatory receptor OX40 (CD134), was an agonistic, fully human IgG2 monoclonal antibody. Intravenous ivuxolimab was administered to patients every 2 weeks at six dose levels: 0.01, 0.1, 0.3, 1.5, 3 and 10 mg/kg. Among the 52 dose-escalation patients, approximately 20 had hepatocellular carcinoma, 15 or so melanoma, 9 renal cell carcinoma and 9 head and neck cancer. In the dose-escalation cohort, approximately 82% of patients were male, and the mean age was approximately 60 years, with a range of roughly 20 to 80. Prior anti-PD-1, anti-PD-L1 or anti-CTLA-4 therapy was permitted, and checkpoint inhibitors had been received by less than 45% of dose-escalation patients. Three dose-escalation patients achieved partial responses, one with hepatocellular carcinoma and two with cutaneous melanoma. Peripheral TCRbeta sequencing was intended to test whether TCR sequence diversity was altered and clonal T-cell expansion was caused by ivuxolimab. The paper reports the monotherapy dose-escalation portion (N of about 50 patients) of the phase I ivuxolimab trial. What the research found in general, with its limitations: At doses of 0.1 to 3.0 mg/kg, clonal expansion of both CD4+ and CD8+ blood T cells was observed from baseline to week 6. After ivuxolimab, expanded clones were on average more numerous among CD8+ T cells than among CD4+ T cells. Antigen specificity was not determined for the clonally expanded peripheral T cells. Low levels of normalized T-cell clonal expansion were also seen in some patients who did not respond. In the 0.1-3.0 mg/kg groups, partial responders had among the lowest normalized peripheral clonal expansion, particularly in CD8+ T cells.

In this sample, this clone turned up a few times. Its antigen is still unknown. Per-base qualities were not stored, and no clone one base away is much larger. The CDR3 measures 13 amino acids from cysteine to phenylalanine. CDR3 DNA only is kept here, 39 bases in frame from base 1. CDR1 and CDR2 are drawn from the germline V gene: SGHDN, FVKESK. Trimming removed 3 bases from V and 1 base from J, leaving 6 bases between the germline ends. The trial excluded patients who had a history of autoimmune disease or were on systemic immunosuppression. Peripheral blood for TCR sequencing was drawn from every dose cohort at baseline, at cycle 4 day 1 and at cycle 7 day 1. Samples came from an open-label, multicenter, first-in-human phase I dose-escalation trial of ivuxolimab. Adults with locally advanced or metastatic melanoma, renal cell carcinoma, hepatocellular carcinoma or head and neck squamous cell carcinoma were enrolled in the trial. CD4+ and CD8+ T cells were sorted separately from peripheral blood before TCR sequencing.

For sequencing of the TCRbeta CDR3 region, genomic DNA was extracted from the sorted cells. The immunoSEQ Assay was used for sequencing of TCRbeta CDR3 regions. TCRdb carries this immuneACCESS record with in-frame sequences only. Its versions omit some clonotypes, under half of them owing to an unresolved V gene in the studies checked, with the rest unexplained. This sample comprises tens of thousands of clones, around 84% of them detected only once. The ten largest clones take up approximately 2.6% of the sample. The sequence was collected from an adult with an advanced solid tumor such as melanoma, head and neck, liver or kidney cancer. The sequence links TRBV14 to TRBJ1-1; the D gene is not confidently resolved. The sample here was CD4+ or CD8+ T cells sorted from blood, taken in a trial of the OX40 agonist ivuxolimab. CDR3 loop: CASSHSRNTEAFF. The sequenced DNA: TGTGCCAGCAGCCATTCCAGGAACACTGAAGCTTTCTTT.